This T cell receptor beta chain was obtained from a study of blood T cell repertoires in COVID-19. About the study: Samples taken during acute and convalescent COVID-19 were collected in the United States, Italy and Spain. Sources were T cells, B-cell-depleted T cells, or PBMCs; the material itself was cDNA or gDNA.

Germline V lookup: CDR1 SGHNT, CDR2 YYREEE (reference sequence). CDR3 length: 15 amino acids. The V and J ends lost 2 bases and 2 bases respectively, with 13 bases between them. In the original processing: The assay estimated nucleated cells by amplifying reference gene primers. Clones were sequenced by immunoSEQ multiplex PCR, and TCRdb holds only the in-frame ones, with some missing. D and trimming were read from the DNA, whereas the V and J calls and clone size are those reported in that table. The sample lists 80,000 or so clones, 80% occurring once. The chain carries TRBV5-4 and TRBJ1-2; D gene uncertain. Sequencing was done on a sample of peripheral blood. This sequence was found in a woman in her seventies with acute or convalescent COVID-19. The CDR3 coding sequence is TGTGCCAGCAGCTTACGGGGATCACGCAACTATGGCTACACCTTC. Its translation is CASSLRGSRNYGYTF.